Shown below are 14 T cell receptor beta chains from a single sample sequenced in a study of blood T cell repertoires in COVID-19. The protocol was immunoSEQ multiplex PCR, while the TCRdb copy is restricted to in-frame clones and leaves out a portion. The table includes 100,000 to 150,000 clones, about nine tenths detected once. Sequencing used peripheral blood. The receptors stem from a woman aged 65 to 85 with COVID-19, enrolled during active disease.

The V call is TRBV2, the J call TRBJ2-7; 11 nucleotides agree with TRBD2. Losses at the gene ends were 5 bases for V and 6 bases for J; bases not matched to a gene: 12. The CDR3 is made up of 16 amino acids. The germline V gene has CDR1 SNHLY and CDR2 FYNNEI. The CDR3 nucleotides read TGTGCCAGCAGTACCCTTAGCGGGGGGGTCCTCGGCGAGCAGTACTTC. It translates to CASSTLSGGVLGEQYF. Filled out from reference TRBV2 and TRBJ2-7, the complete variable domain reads EPEVTQTPSHQVTQMGQEVILRCVPISNHLYFYWYRQILGQKVEFLVSFYNNEISEKSEIFDDQFSVERPDGSNFTLKIRSTKLEDSAMYFCASSTLSGGVLGEQYFGPGTRLTVT.

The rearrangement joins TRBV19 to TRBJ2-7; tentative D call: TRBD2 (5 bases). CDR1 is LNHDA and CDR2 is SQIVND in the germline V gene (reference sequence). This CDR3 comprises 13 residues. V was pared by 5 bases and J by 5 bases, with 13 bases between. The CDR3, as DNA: TGTGCCAGTAGTGAGGGAAGGGTCCACGAGCAGTACTTC. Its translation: CASSEGRVHEQYF.

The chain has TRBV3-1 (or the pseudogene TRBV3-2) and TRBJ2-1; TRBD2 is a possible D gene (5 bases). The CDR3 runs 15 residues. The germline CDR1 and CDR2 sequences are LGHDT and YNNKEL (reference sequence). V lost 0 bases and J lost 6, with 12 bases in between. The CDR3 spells CASSQDLYRGNEQFF. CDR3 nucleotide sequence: TGTGCCAGCAGCCAAGATCTTTACCGGGGCAATGAGCAGTTCTTC.

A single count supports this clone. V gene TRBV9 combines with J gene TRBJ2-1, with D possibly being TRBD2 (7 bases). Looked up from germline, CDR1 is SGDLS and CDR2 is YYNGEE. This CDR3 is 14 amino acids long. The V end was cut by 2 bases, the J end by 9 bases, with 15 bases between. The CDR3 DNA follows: TGTGCCAGCAGCGTCTGGGGGGGGCAGAGTGAGCAGTTCTTC. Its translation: CASSVWGGQSEQFF.

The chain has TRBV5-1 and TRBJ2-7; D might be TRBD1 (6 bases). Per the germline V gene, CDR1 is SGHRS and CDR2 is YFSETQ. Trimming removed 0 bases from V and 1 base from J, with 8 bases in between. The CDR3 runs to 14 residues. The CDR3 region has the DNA TGCGCCAGCAGCTTGGTTACAGGGTCCTACGAGCAGTACTTC. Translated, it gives CASSLVTGSYEQYF.

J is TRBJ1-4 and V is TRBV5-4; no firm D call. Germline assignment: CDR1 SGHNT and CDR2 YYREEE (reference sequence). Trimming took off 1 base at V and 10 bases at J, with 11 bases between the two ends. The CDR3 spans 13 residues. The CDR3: CASSLKRGGKLFF. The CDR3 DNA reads TGTGCCAGCAGCTTGAAGCGGGGTGGAAAACTGTTTTTT. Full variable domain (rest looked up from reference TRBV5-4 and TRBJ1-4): ETGVTQSPTHLIKTRGQQVTLRCSSQSGHNTVSWYQQALGQGPQFIFQYYREEENGRGNFPPRFSGLQFPNYSSELNVNALELDDSALYLCASSLKRGGKLFFGSGTQLSVL.

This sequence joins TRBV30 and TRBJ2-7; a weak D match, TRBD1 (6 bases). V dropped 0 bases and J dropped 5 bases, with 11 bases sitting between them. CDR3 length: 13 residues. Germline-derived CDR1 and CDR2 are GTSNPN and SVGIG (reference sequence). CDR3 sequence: CAWSVQGIHEQYF. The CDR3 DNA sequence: TGTGCCTGGAGTGTACAGGGAATCCACGAGCAGTACTTC.

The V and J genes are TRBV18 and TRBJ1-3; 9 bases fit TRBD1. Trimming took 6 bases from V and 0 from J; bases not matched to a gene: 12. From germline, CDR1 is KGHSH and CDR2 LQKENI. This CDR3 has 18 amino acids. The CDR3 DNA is TGTGCCAGCTCGCAGGACAGGGGCCTCACATTCTCTGGAAACACCATATATTTT. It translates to CASSQDRGLTFSGNTIYF.

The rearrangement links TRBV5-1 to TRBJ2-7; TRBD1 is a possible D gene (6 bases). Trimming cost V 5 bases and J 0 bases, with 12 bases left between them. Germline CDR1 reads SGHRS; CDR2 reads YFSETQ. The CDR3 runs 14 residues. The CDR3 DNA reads TGCGCCAGCAGAGAGGCAGGGGTCTCCTACGAGCAGTACTTC. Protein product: CASREAGVSYEQYF.

The CDR3 loop is CASSQTGQNREEKLFF. The CDR3 DNA reads TGCGCCAGCAGCCAGACAGGGCAAAACCGGGAGGAAAAACTGTTTTTT. The chain couples TRBV5-1 to TRBJ1-4, with 7 bases lining up with TRBD1. Germline CDR1 and CDR2: SGHRS and YFSETQ. CDR3 length equals 16 residues. After removal of 4 bases from V and 8 bases from J, the junction contained 14 bases not matched to a gene.

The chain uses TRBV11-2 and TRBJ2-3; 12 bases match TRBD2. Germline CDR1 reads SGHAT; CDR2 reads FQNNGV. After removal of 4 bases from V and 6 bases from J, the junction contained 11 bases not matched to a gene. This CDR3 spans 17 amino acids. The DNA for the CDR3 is TGTGCCAGCAGCTCTCAAATACTAGCGGGGGGTTCGGATACGCAGTATTTT. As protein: CASSSQILAGGSDTQYF.

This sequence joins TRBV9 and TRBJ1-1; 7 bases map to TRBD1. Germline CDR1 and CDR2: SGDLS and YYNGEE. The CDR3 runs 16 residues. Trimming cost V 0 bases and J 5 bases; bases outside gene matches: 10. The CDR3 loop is CASSVGARGIVTEAFF. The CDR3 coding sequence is TGTGCCAGCAGCGTAGGGGCCAGGGGGATAGTGACTGAAGCTTTCTTT.

The CDR3 region has the DNA TGTGCCACCCTGCCCCGGGACAGGGCCGATGAGCAGTTCTTC. Residues: CATLPRDRADEQFF. This sequence joins TRBV6-6 and TRBJ2-1; 9 nucleotides agree with TRBD1. With V trimmed by 10 bases and J by 8 bases, 12 bases remained unmatched. Germline CDR1 is MNHNY and CDR2 is SVGAGI (reference sequence). This CDR3 spans 14 amino acids.

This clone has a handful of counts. The DNA of the CDR3 is TGTGCCAGTAGCCAAACAGGGGAAGTCCATCAGCCCCAGCATTTT. Translated: CASSQTGEVHQPQHF. The chain employs TRBV19 and TRBJ1-5, with TRBD1 matching 7 bases. V shed 6 bases, J shed 5 bases, and the junction held 10 bases outside the gene matches. The CDR3 sequence is 15 residues long. From germline, CDR1 is LNHDA and CDR2 SQIVND (reference sequence).